One sample yielded the 22 T cell receptor beta chains listed below, sequenced in a study of blood T cell repertoires in COVID-19. Method: immunoSEQ multiplex PCR; TCRdb's copy keeps in-frame clones and lacks some. The sample has roughly 180,000 clones, roughly nine tenths seen once. Sequencing input: peripheral blood. These receptors were obtained from a man between 65 and 79 years old with active or convalescent COVID-19.

The chain uses TRBV5-1 and TRBJ1-2; D is uncertain. V dropped 0 bases and J dropped 5 bases, with 20 bases sitting between them. The CDR3 spans 17 residues. The germline V gene has CDR1 SGHRS and CDR2 YFSETQ. CDR3 region: CASSLDHPRLDPYGYTF. In DNA form, the CDR3 reads TGCGCCAGCAGCTTGGACCATCCGCGGTTAGATCCATATGGCTACACCTTC.

V is TRBV9 and J is TRBJ2-7; 7 positions match TRBD2. CDR3 length: 15 amino acids. The germline V gene encodes CDR1 SGDLS and CDR2 YYNGEE. The V and J ends lost 0 bases and 0 bases, in that order; junction bases with no gene match: 3. The CDR3 here is CASSVDGRSSYEQYF. For the CDR3, the DNA is TGTGCCAGCAGCGTAGACGGGAGGTCCTCCTACGAGCAGTACTTC.

V usage is TRBV15 and J usage is TRBJ1-2; the match to TRBD1 covers 9 bases. Trimming at V came to 5 bases and at J to 5 bases, leaving 9 bases not matched to a gene. The CDR3 contains 15 residues. Per germline, CDR1 LNHNV and CDR2 YYDKDF (reference sequence). The DNA for the CDR3 is TGTGCCACCAGCCTCACGGGGACAGGGAATTATGGCTACACCTTC. This gives the protein CATSLTGTGNYGYTF.

The CDR3 nucleotides are TGTGCCAGCAGCTTCTACCGAGACAATGAGCAGTTCTTC. Its protein is CASSFYRDNEQFF. The V and J genes are TRBV5-5 and TRBJ2-1; D remains ambiguous. Deletions cut 2 bases from V and 5 bases from J, with 8 bases between. This CDR3 spans 13 amino acids. The germline CDR1 and CDR2 sequences are SGHKS and YYEKEE (reference sequence).

The chain uses TRBV4-3 and TRBJ1-5; TRBD1 matches at 7 bases. The CDR3 has 16 residues. The V segment lost 1 base and the J segment 4 bases; nucleotides outside the gene matches: 7. CDR1 is LGHNA and CDR2 is YSLEER in the germline V gene. CDR3 in amino acids: CASSQAAGRGNQPQHF. The CDR3 coding sequence is TGCGCCAGCAGCCAAGCGGCGGGCAGGGGGAATCAGCCCCAGCATTTT.

The chain is built from TRBV28 and TRBJ1-5, with unresolved D. Looked up from germline, CDR1 is MDHEN and CDR2 is SYDVKM. CDR3 length: 11 residues. V was trimmed by 8 bases and J by 6 bases, leaving 8 bases between them. As DNA, the CDR3 is TGTGCCAGCGGGGAGGTTCAGCCCCAGCATTTT. This sequence encodes CASGEVQPQHF.

V usage is TRBV7-2 and J usage is TRBJ1-4; 7 bases align to TRBD1. The germline V gene encodes CDR1 SGHTA and CDR2 FQGNSA. V dropped 3 bases and J dropped 7; count of bases not matched to a gene: 14. The CDR3 has 17 residues. Here the CDR3 DNA reads TGTGCCAGCAGCTTGCGGCCCCACAGGGGTTTCGGTGAAAAACTGTTTTTT. Translation gives CASSLRPHRGFGEKLFF.

The V and J genes are TRBV29-1 and TRBJ2-7, with D hard to call. Per germline, CDR1 SQVTM and CDR2 ANQGSEA. V lost 5 bases and J lost 0, with 11 bases in between. CDR3 length equals 13 residues. In DNA, the CDR3 is TGCAGCGTTTGCGGTCCTAGCTCCTACGAGCAGTACTTC. This translates into CSVCGPSSYEQYF.

On this clone itself: One end of the junction is discordant with germline, which a read error may explain. The gene calls are TRBV5-1 and TRBJ2-3; D is perhaps TRBD1 or TRBD2 (6 bases each). The CDR3 totals 15 residues. Germline V gives CDR1 SGHRS, CDR2 YFSETQ. The CDR3 protein is CASSLGGGNTDTQYF. The DNA for the CDR3 is TGCGCCAGCAGTTTGGGGGGCGGAAACACAGATACGCAGTATTTT.

This clone was counted a single time. V and J are TRBV7-6 and TRBJ1-5, with a tentative D call TRBD1 (6 bases). The germline V gene has CDR1 SGHVS and CDR2 FNYEAQ. The CDR3 contains 16 residues. The V and J ends lost 4 bases and 1 base respectively, with 14 bases between them. The CDR3: CASSSEGGLSNQPQHF. In DNA form, the CDR3 reads TGTGCCAGCAGCTCCGAGGGGGGGTTGAGCAATCAGCCCCAGCATTTT. The full variable domain, its missing parts supplied by reference TRBV7-6 and TRBJ1-5, is GAGVSQSPRYKVTKRGQDVALRCDPISGHVSLYWYRQALGQGPEFLTYFNYEAQQDKSGLPNDRFSAERPEGSISTLTIQRTEQRDSAMYRCASSSEGGLSNQPQHFGDGTRLSIL.

V gene TRBV7-2 combines with J gene TRBJ1-3; D is unresolved. V was shortened by 1 base and J by 0 bases, with 10 bases between the two germline ends. Looked up from germline, CDR1 is SGHTA and CDR2 is FQGNSA. The CDR3 sequence is 16 residues long. Written as DNA, the CDR3 is TGTGCCAGCAGCTTAGTGTCGGGGAGCTCTGGAAACACCATATATTTT. Translated, it gives CASSLVSGSSGNTIYF.

This clone was picked up one time. CDR3 protein: CASSHKRAGEHLNTEAFF. CDR3 in DNA: TGCGCCAGCAGCCATAAGAGGGCAGGGGAACATTTAAACACTGAAGCTTTCTTT. The chain is built from TRBV4-1 and TRBJ1-1; tentatively, D is TRBD1 (6 bases). CDR1 is MGHRA, CDR2 YSYEKL, per germline. With 3 bases removed from V and 2 bases from J, the gap between germline ends came to 22 bases. The CDR3 has 18 amino acids.

The V and J genes are TRBV7-9 and TRBJ1-4, with D perhaps matching TRBD1 (5 bases). CDR3 length: 12 amino acids. Trimming stripped 5 bases from V and 5 bases from J, with 6 bases between. The germline gives CDR1 SEHNR, CDR2 FQNEAQ (reference sequence). The CDR3 loop reads CASSPGNEKLFF. For the CDR3, the DNA is TGTGCCAGCAGCCCAGGGAATGAAAAACTGTTTTTT.

This clone was observed a single time. The rearrangement joins TRBV18 to TRBJ1-2; 8 bases map to TRBD1. J lost 6 bases, V lost 3 bases, and 6 bases had no gene match. The length of the CDR3 is 14 residues. From germline, CDR1 is KGHSH and CDR2 LQKENI. The CDR3 spells CASSPLDRVHGYTF. The CDR3 coding sequence is TGTGCCAGCTCACCCCTGGACAGGGTTCATGGCTACACCTTC. The entire variable domain, with the rest obtained from reference TRBV18 and TRBJ1-2, is as follows: NAGVMQNPRHLVRRRGQEARLRCSPMKGHSHVYWYRQLPEEGLKFMVYLQKENIIDESGMPKERFSAEFPKEGPSILRIQQVVRGDSAAYFCASSPLDRVHGYTFGSGTRLTVV.

The V and J genes are TRBV5-1 and TRBJ1-4; 9 positions match TRBD1. Per the germline V gene, CDR1 is SGHRS and CDR2 is YFSETQ. The CDR3 loop spans 16 amino acids. The J segment lost 0 bases and the V segment lost 4 bases, leaving 4 bases of the junction unmatched. The DNA of the CDR3 is TGCGCCAGCAGCATCACAGGGGGCACAACTAATGAAAAACTGTTTTTT. Its protein is CASSITGGTTNEKLFF.

This chain uses TRBV5-1 with TRBJ1-2; D is ambiguous. The CDR3 is 13 residues long. V lost 1 base and J 3 bases, leaving 7 bases between the germline ends. Germline CDR1 reads SGHRS; CDR2 reads YFSETQ. CDR3 sequence: CASSLSQDYGYTF. In nucleotides, the CDR3 is TGCGCCAGCAGCTTGAGCCAGGACTATGGCTACACCTTC.

The rearrangement joins TRBV12-3 or TRBV12-4 to TRBJ1-5; D unclear. The CDR3 length is 12 residues. V shed 1 base and J shed 6 bases, with 4 bases lying between them. Here the CDR3 DNA reads TGTGCCAGCAGTTTAGTCTCTCAGCCCCAGCATTTT. Protein sequence: CASSLVSQPQHF.

The rearrangement links TRBV5-1 to TRBJ1-4; D uncertain. The germline CDR1 and CDR2 sequences are SGHRS and YFSETQ. CDR3 length equals 15 residues. The V and J ends lost 4 bases and 6 bases respectively, with 16 bases between them. The CDR3 sequence is CASSKLGSRDEKLFF. In nucleotides, the CDR3 is TGCGCCAGCAGCAAGCTAGGGAGCCGGGATGAAAAACTGTTTTTT.

The table lists this clone with a few counts. V and J are TRBV7-6 and TRBJ2-7; 14 bases fit TRBD2. The CDR3 extends over 14 amino acids. V lost 5 bases to trimming and J lost 6 bases; unmatched junction nucleotides: 3. The germline V gene has CDR1 SGHVS and CDR2 FNYEAQ. The CDR3 is CASSPGTSGSEQYF. The CDR3 DNA reads TGTGCCAGCAGCCCCGGGACTAGCGGGAGCGAGCAGTACTTC.

The chain is built from TRBV28 and TRBJ1-4; a weak D match, TRBD1 (5 bases). From germline, CDR1 is MDHEN and CDR2 SYDVKM. This CDR3 has 11 residues. Trimming removed 6 bases from V and 8 bases from J, with 7 bases in between. This CDR3 is CASSRGEKLFF. CDR3 sequence (DNA): TGTGCCAGCAGCCGGGGGGAAAAACTGTTTTTT. Based on the CDR3 plus reference TRBV28 and TRBJ1-4, the full variable domain is DVKVTQSSRYLVKRTGEKVFLECVQDMDHENMFWYRQDPGLGLRLIYFSYDVKMKEKGDIPEGYSVSREKKERFSLILESASTNQTSMYLCASSRGEKLFFGSGTQLSVL.

J is TRBJ2-1 and V is TRBV5-1, with D maybe TRBD2 (5 bases). V was pared by 4 bases and J by 6 bases, with 14 bases between. The CDR3 consists of 14 residues. The germline CDR1 and CDR2 sequences are SGHRS and YFSETQ. The CDR3: CASSPTTSPNEQFF. The CDR3 DNA is TGCGCCAGCAGCCCGACAACTAGTCCCAATGAGCAGTTCTTC.

V and J are TRBV4-3 and TRBJ1-1; D is ambiguous. V shed 0 bases and J shed 3 bases, with 14 bases lying between them. This CDR3 comprises 16 residues. Germline V gene sequence: CDR1 LGHNA, CDR2 YSLEER. The CDR3 nucleotides read TGCGCCAGCAGCCAAGACCCGGGAGTACGGGACACTGAAGCTTTCTTT. Its translation is CASSQDPGVRDTEAFF.